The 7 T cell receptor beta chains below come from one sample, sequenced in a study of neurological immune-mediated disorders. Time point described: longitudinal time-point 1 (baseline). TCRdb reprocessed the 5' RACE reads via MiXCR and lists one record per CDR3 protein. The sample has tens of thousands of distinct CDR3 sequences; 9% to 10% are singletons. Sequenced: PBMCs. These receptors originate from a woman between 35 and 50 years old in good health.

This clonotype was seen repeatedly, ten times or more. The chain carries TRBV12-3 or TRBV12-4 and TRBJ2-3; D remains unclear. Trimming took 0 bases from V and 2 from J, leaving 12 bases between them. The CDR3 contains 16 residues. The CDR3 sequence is CASSLAVGDNTDTQYF. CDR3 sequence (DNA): TGTGCCAGCAGTTTAGCGGTTGGTGATAACACAGATACGCAGTATTTT.

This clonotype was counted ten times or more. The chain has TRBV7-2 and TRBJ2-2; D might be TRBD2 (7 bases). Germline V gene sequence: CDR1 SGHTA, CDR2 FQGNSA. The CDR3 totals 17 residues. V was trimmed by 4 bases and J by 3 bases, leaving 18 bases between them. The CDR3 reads CASSSSGGAFYTGELFF. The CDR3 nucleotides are TGTGCCAGCAGCTCAAGTGGGGGGGCTTTCTACACCGGGGAGCTGTTTTTT.

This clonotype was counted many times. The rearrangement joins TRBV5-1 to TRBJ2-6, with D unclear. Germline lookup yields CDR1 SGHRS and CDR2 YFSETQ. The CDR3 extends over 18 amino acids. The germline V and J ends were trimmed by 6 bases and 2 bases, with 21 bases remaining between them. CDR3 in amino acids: CASTARGRSGPGANVLTF. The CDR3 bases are TGCGCCAGCACCGCGCGCGGCAGGTCGGGCCCTGGGGCCAACGTCCTGACTTTC.

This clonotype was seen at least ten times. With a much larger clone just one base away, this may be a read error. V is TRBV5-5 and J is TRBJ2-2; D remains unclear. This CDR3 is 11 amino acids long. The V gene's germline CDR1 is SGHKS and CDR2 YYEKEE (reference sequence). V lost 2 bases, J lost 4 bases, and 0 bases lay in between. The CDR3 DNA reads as TGTGCCAGCAGCTTCACCGGGGAGCTGTTTTTT. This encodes CASSFTGELFF.

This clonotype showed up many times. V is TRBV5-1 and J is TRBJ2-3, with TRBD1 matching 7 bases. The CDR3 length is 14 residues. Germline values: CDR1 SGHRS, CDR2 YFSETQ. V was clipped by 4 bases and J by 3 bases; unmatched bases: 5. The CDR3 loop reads CASSPKTGTDTQYF. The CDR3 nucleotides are TGCGCCAGCAGCCCAAAGACAGGGACAGATACGCAGTATTTT.

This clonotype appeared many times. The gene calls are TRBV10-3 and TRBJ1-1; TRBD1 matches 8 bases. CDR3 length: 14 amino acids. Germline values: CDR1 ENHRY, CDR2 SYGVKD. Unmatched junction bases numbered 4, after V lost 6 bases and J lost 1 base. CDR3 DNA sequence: TGTGCCATCAGACCGGGACAGGAGAACACTGAAGCTTTCTTT. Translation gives CAIRPGQENTEAFF.

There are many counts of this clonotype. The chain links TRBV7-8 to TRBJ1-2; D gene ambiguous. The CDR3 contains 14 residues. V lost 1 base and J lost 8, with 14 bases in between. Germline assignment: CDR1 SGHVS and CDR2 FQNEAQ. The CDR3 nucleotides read TGTGCCAGCAGCTTAGTGGACTATCCGGAAGGCTACACCTTC. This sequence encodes CASSLVDYPEGYTF.